This note documents a single T cell receptor beta chain sequence. These data belong to a study of monozygotic twins with inflammatory bowel disease. Germline V CDR1 and CDR2: SEHNR, FQNEAQ (reference sequence). CDR3 length: 15 amino acids. TCRdb re-analyzed the 5' RACE reads; it lists each CDR3 protein once, without DNA. This specimen shows about 450,000 distinct CDR3 sequences; the ten leading clones hold about 2.4%. The chain links TRBV7-9 to TRBJ1-3. This TCR derives from a human donor with ulcerative colitis or Crohn's disease, or a healthy co-twin of an affected twin (not recorded which). Source material: blood. The CDR3 protein is CASSPGLSSGNTIYF.